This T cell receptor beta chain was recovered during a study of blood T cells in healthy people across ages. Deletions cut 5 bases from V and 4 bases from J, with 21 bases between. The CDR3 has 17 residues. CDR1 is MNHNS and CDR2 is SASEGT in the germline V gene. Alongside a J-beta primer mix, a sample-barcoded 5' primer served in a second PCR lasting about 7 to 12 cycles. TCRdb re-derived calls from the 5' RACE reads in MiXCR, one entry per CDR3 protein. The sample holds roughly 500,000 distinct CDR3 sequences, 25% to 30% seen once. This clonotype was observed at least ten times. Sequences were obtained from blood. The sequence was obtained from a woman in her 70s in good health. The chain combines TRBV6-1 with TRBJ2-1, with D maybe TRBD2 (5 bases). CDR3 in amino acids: CASSNPRRSGKYNEQFF. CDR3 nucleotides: TGTGCCAGCAGTAACCCTCGGAGAAGCGGCAAGTACAATGAGCAGTTCTTC.